This T cell receptor (beta chain) derives from a study of T cell responses to AZD1222 COVID-19 vaccine. Study-wide results and limits: Without day 14 samples, only post-peak T cell repertoires were studied. In a largely white British group with more females than males, clonal diversity was possibly underestimated. Across the whole spike, CD4 TCRs peaked at regions 160-218 and 743-854.

As for this clone: The antigen is unknown.

Generated by immunoSEQ multiplex PCR, the TCRdb table keeps only in-frame clones and is missing some. Of around 150,000 clones listed, approximately 90% are singletons. The CDR3 is 14 amino acids. V lost 0 bases and J 4 bases, leaving 8 bases between the germline ends. Germline V gene sequence: CDR1 SGHKS, CDR2 YYEKEE (reference sequence). This material consisted of peripheral blood, taken 28 days after the second AZD1222 dose. The chain uses TRBV5-5 and TRBJ1-5, with D unclear. This TCR derives from an adult who received the AZD1222 COVID-19 vaccine. The CDR3 region is CASSLAAGNQPQHF. CDR3 nucleotides: TGTGCCAGCAGCTTGGCGGCGGGAAATCAGCCCCAGCATTTT.